This TCR beta chain was obtained from a study of blood T cell repertoires in COVID-19 (TCRdb year 2020). As for the study more broadly: Collaborator samples came from the United States, Italy and Spain and covered acute and convalescent phases of COVID-19. Where available, HLA class I and class II types were taken from metadata supplied by the sample provider and were not determined by assay-based typing. Sample metadata almost always included a de-identified subject ID, COVID-19 status, age in years and sex. The repertoires were released in a freely available public database intended as a resource for research on the immune response to SARS-CoV-2. The dataset comprised deeply sampled blood TCRbeta repertoires from subjects exposed to, actively infected with, or recovered from COVID-19. The samples were drawn from the first 160 participants of the ongoing ImmuneRACE study and from over a thousand subjects provided by 6 global collaborators. The material from the prospective study consisted of cDNA or gDNA derived from T cells, B-cell-depleted T cells, or PBMCs.

Worth noting for this clone: It has no known antigen specificity. The record has no base qualities; no much larger clone is one base away.

The immunoSEQ Assay, a bias-controlled multiplex PCR, was used to amplify TCRbeta CDR3 regions from genomic DNA. As for the authors' bioinformatics: The number of nucleated cells in each sample was estimated from the amplification of reference gene primers within the assay. To quantify the absolute abundance of each unique TCRbeta CDR3 rearrangement, sequence reads were collapsed and filtered. For each sample, productive Simpson clonality was calculated by taking the square root of Simpson's diversity index across productive rearrangements. TCRdb carries this immuneACCESS record with in-frame sequences only. Its versions omit some clonotypes, under half of them owing to an unresolved V gene in the studies checked, with the rest unexplained. Clone size and the V and J calls come from that table; the DNA yielded D and trimming. This sample holds 97,000 or so clones; about nine tenths were observed only once. Jointly, the top ten make up roughly 2.1% of the sample.

At the junction V is shortened by 3 bases and J by 6 bases; bases outside the gene matches: 5. From the cysteine up to the phenylalanine, the CDR3 has a length of 13 residues. Only the CDR3 portion is preserved as DNA: 39 bases, with reading frame beginning at the first base. As encoded in the germline V gene, CDR1 is SGHRS while CDR2 is YFSETQ. One collaborating source in Seattle enrolled patients during active infection and followed them longitudinally through the course of disease. The collaborating institutions used their own protocols to collect whole blood in K2EDTA tubes. For TCRbeta analysis, collaborators shipped samples as frozen whole blood, isolated PBMCs, or DNA extracted from either of those sample types. Study-level results and caveats: Clinical and demographic metadata were provided uncurated, with the amount varying by source and participant.

Sequencing was performed on peripheral blood. The chain is encoded by TRBV5-1 joined to TRBJ1-1, and 7 junction bases match TRBD1. The TCR originated in a woman aged 50 to 60 with COVID-19, enrolled during active disease. The nucleotide sequence reads TGCGCCAGCAGCTCGGACAGGTTCGCTGAAGCTTTCTTT. The resulting protein is CASSSDRFAEAFF. Supplemented by the reference TRBV5-1 and TRBJ1-1 proteins around the CDR3, the complete variable domain is KAGVTQTPRYLIKTRGQQVTLSCSPISGHRSVSWYQQTPGQGLQFLFEYFSETQRNKGNFPGRFSGRQFSNSRSEMNVSTLELGDSALYLCASSSDRFAEAFFGQGTRLTVV.